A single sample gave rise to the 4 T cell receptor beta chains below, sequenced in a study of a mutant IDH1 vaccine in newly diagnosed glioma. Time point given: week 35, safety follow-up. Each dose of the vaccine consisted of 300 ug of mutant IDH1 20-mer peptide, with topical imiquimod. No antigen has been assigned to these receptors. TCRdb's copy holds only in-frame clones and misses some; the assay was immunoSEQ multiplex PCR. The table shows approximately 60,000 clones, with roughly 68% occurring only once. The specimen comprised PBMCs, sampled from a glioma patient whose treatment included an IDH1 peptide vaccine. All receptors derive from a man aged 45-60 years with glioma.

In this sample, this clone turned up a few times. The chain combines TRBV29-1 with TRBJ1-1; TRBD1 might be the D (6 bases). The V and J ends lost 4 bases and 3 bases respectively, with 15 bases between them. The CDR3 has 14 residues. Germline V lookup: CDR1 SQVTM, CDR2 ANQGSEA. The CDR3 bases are TGCAGCGTTGTAGGGGGGTCGGGACACACTGAAGCTTTCTTT. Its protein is CSVVGGSGHTEAFF.

CDR3 DNA sequence: TGTGCCAGCAGTTTCGGGGGGGCTAGCACTGAAGCTTTCTTT. Protein product: CASSFGGASTEAFF. The J gene is TRBJ1-1, the V gene TRBV27, with D possibly TRBD1 on 6 matching bases. From germline, CDR1 is MNHEY and CDR2 SMNVEV (reference sequence). CDR3 length equals 14 residues. Trimming removed 3 bases from V and 4 bases from J, with 12 bases in between.

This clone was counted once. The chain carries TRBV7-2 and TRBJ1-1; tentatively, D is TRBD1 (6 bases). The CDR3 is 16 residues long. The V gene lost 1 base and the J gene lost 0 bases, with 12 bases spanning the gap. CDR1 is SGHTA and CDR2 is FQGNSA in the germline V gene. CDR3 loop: CASSLVSGQMNTEAFF. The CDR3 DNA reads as TGTGCCAGCAGCTTAGTATCAGGACAGATGAACACTGAAGCTTTCTTT.

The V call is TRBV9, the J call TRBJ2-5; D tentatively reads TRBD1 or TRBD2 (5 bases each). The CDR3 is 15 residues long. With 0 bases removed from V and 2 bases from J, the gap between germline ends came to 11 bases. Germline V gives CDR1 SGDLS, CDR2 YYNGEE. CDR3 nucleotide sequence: TGTGCCAGCAGCGTAGCCGAGGGGTGGCAAGAGACCCAGTACTTC. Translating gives CASSVAEGWQETQYF.